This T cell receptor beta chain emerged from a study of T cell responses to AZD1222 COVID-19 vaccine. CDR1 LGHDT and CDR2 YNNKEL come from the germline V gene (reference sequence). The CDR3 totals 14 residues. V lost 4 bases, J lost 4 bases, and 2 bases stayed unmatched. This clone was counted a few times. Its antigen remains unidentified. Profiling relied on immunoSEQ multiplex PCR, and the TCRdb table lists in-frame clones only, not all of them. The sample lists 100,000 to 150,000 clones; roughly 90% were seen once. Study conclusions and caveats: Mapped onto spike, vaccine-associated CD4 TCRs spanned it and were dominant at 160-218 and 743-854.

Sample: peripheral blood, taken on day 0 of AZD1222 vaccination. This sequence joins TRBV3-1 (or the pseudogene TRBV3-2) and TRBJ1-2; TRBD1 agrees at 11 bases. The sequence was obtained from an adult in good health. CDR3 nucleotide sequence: TGTGCCAGCAGCCTGGGGACAGGGGGCTATGGCTACACCTTC. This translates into CASSLGTGGYGYTF.